Presented here are 14 T cell receptor beta chains from one specimen sequenced in a study of blood T cell repertoires in COVID-19. The table came from immunoSEQ multiplex PCR; TCRdb's copy has only in-frame clones and leaves some out. The table records 100,000 to 150,000 clones, more than 75% of them present only once. The sample taken for sequencing was peripheral blood. Receptor source: a man aged 50 to 59 with active COVID-19.

This clone was detected only a few times. The genes are TRBV5-1 and TRBJ1-4, with D possibly matching TRBD1 (6 bases). Trimming pared 3 bases from V and 5 bases from J, leaving 8 bases between. The CDR3 loop spans 13 amino acids. Germline values: CDR1 SGHRS, CDR2 YFSETQ. The CDR3 coding sequence is TGCGCCAGCAGCTCCGGACAGAATGAAAAACTGTTTTTT. Amino acid sequence: CASSSGQNEKLFF.

The chain recombines TRBV6-5 with TRBJ1-2, with D maybe TRBD1 (6 bases). The length of the CDR3 is 12 residues. Germline V gene data show CDR1 as MNHEY and CDR2 as SVGAGI. The ends were cut back, 7 bases at V and 4 bases at J, with 10 bases in the middle. CDR3 sequence: CASTGEGYGYTF. Written as DNA, the CDR3 is TGTGCCAGCACAGGGGAGGGCTATGGCTACACCTTC.

This rearrangement joins TRBV30 to TRBJ1-5, with D possibly TRBD1 on 6 matching bases. With 1 base removed from V and 4 bases from J, the gap between germline ends came to 20 bases. CDR3 size: 17 residues. In germline, CDR1 is GTSNPN, CDR2 SVGIG (reference sequence). The DNA for the CDR3 is TGTGCCTGGAGTGCACCCGGCAGGGGACAATTTAATCAGCCCCAGCATTTT. Its protein product is CAWSAPGRGQFNQPQHF.

The chain combines TRBV7-2 with TRBJ2-1; TRBD2 matches 8 bases. Germline V gene data show CDR1 as SGHTA and CDR2 as FQGNSA. V trimming: 4 bases; J trimming: 3 bases; junction bases outside the gene matches: 2. This CDR3 comprises 14 residues. The CDR3 region is CASSSGLDYNEQFF. CDR3 sequence (DNA): TGTGCCAGCAGCTCGGGACTAGACTACAATGAGCAGTTCTTC.

This chain links TRBV4-2 with TRBJ2-7; perhaps TRBD2 as D (7 bases). From germline, CDR1 is LGHNA and CDR2 YNFKEQ. The CDR3 sequence is 17 residues long. Trimming stripped 1 base from V and 2 bases from J, with 18 bases between. The CDR3 loop reads CASSQVIGRGGPYEQYF. CDR3 in DNA: TGTGCCAGCAGCCAAGTCATCGGTAGGGGGGGCCCCTACGAGCAGTACTTC.

This clone was counted between two and nine times. The genes are TRBV2 and TRBJ2-1; TRBD2 agrees at 13 bases. The junction had 3 bases not matched to a gene; V was cut back by 6 bases and J by 4 bases. CDR1 SNHLY and CDR2 FYNNEI come from the germline V gene. This CDR3 is built from 15 residues. The DNA for the CDR3 is TGTGCCAGCAGGGTGACTAGCGGGGGGTACAATGAGCAGTTCTTC. This encodes CASRVTSGGYNEQFF.

The chain combines TRBV6-5 with TRBJ1-2; no clear D. V was trimmed by 10 bases and J by 8 bases, leaving 11 bases between them. The CDR3 length is 10 residues. CDR1 and CDR2 (germline): MNHEY, SVGAGI. CDR3 loop: CATHQSGYTF. In DNA, the CDR3 is TGTGCCACCCACCAGTCGGGCTACACCTTC.

This clone occurred a few times. This chain joins TRBV5-1 and TRBJ1-2; perhaps TRBD1 as D (6 bases). V was cut by 1 base and J by 3 bases, with 19 bases left in between. CDR1 and CDR2 (germline): SGHRS, YFSETQ. The CDR3 loop spans 17 amino acids. The CDR3 spells CASSLNSLVHRDYGYTF. In DNA form, the CDR3 reads TGCGCCAGCAGCTTGAATTCCCTCGTCCACAGGGACTATGGCTACACCTTC. The full variable domain, rest sourced from reference TRBV5-1 and TRBJ1-2, is KAGVTQTPRYLIKTRGQQVTLSCSPISGHRSVSWYQQTPGQGLQFLFEYFSETQRNKGNFPGRFSGRQFSNSRSEMNVSTLELGDSALYLCASSLNSLVHRDYGYTFGSGTRLTVV.

This chain uses TRBV12-5 with TRBJ2-3, with a tentative D call TRBD1 (5 bases). Trimming shortened V by 1 base and J by 2 bases, and 10 bases separated the two germline ends. From germline, CDR1 is LGHNT and CDR2 FRNRAP. The CDR3 has 15 amino acids. The CDR3 here is CASGLGTKNTDTQYF. The CDR3 nucleotides are TGTGCTAGTGGTTTGGGGACAAAGAACACAGATACGCAGTATTTT.

The chain recombines TRBV5-1 with TRBJ2-2; 9 bases fit TRBD1. With V trimmed by 9 bases and J by 7 bases, 7 bases remained unmatched. In germline, CDR1 is SGHRS, CDR2 YFSETQ. The CDR3 totals 13 residues. The chain's CDR3 is CATRDRELGELFF. DNA for the CDR3: TGCGCCACCAGGGACAGGGAACTCGGGGAGCTGTTTTTT.

The CDR3 loop reads CASSLINSGANVLTF. The CDR3 DNA follows: TGTGCCAGCAGTTTAATAAACTCTGGGGCCAACGTCCTGACTTTC. The gene calls are TRBV27 and TRBJ2-6; no clear D. Germline V gives CDR1 MNHEY, CDR2 SMNVEV (reference sequence). This CDR3 is 15 amino acids long. Deletions cut 2 bases from V and 0 bases from J, with 5 bases between.

The CDR3 is CASSYRTSAMRETQYF. The CDR3, as DNA: TGTGCCAGCAGCTATCGGACTAGCGCTATGCGGGAGACCCAGTACTTC. The chain carries TRBV5-6 and TRBJ2-5, with 9 bases that match TRBD2. The CDR3 spans 16 residues. Unmatched junction bases numbered 11, after V lost 3 bases and J lost 5 bases. Germline loops: CDR1 SGHDT, CDR2 YYEEEE.

V usage is TRBV15 and J usage is TRBJ2-1; 9 bases fit TRBD2. Trimming cost V 1 base and J 2 bases; bases outside gene matches: 0. In germline, CDR1 is LNHNV, CDR2 YYDKDF (reference sequence). The CDR3 spans 15 residues. The CDR3 nucleotides read TGTGCCACCAGCAGAGCTAGCGGGGCCTACAATGAGCAGTTCTTC. It is translated as CATSRASGAYNEQFF.

The V and J genes are TRBV6-6 and TRBJ1-4; 8 nucleotides line up with TRBD1. The V segment lost 1 base and the J segment 5 bases; nucleotides outside the gene matches: 3. The CDR3 spans 15 residues. The germline V gene encodes CDR1 MNHNY and CDR2 SVGAGI (reference sequence). The CDR3 here is CASSYLGTGNEKLFF. CDR3 in DNA: TGTGCCAGCAGTTACTTAGGGACAGGCAATGAAAAACTGTTTTTT.